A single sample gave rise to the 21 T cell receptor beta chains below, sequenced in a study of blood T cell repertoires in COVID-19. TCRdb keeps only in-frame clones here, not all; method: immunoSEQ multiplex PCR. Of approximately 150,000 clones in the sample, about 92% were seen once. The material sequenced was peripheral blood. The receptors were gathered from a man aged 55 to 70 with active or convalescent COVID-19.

CDR3 in amino acids: CASSERDRDSETQYF. The CDR3 nucleotides read TGTGCCAGCAGTGAAAGGGACAGGGATTCGGAGACCCAGTACTTC. The chain combines TRBV25-1 with TRBJ2-5; 9 bases fit TRBD1. The CDR3 sequence is 15 residues long. V was clipped by 2 bases and J by 5 bases; unmatched bases: 6. Per germline, CDR1 MGHDK and CDR2 SYGVNS.

The CDR3 DNA reads TGTGCCAGCAGCACAGAGGACAGGGGGCGGTATAGTCAGCCCCAGCATTTT. It encodes CASSTEDRGRYSQPQHF. This chain connects TRBV7-8 to TRBJ1-5; TRBD1 agrees at 11 bases. CDR1 SGHVS and CDR2 FQNEAQ come from the germline V gene. The CDR3 runs 17 residues. V was pared by 5 bases and J by 6 bases, with 12 bases of the junction left unmatched.

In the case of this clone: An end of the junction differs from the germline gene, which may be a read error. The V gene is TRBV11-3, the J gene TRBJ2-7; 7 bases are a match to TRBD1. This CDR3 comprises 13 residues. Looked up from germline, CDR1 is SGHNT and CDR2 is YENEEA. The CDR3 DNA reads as TGTGCCAGCAAGCGGACAGGCTCCCACGAGCAGTACTTC. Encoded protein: CASKRTGSHEQYF.

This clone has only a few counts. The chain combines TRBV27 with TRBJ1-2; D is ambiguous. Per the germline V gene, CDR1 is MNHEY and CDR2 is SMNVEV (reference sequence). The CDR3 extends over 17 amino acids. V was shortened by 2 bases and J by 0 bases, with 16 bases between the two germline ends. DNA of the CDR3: TGTGCCAGCAGTTTAACCACCCTTGAGGGAGCTAACTATGGCTACACCTTC. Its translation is CASSLTTLEGANYGYTF.

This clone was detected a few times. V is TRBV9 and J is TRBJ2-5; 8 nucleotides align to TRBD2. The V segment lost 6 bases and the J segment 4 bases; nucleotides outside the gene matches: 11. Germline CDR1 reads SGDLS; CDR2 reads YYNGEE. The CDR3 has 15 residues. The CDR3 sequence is CASTPPAGGGETQYF. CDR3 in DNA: TGTGCCAGCACCCCGCCGGCGGGAGGTGGAGAGACCCAGTACTTC.

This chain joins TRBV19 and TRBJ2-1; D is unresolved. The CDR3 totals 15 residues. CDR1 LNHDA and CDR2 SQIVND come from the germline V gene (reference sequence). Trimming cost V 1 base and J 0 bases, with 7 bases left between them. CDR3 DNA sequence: TGTGCCAGTAGTATAGGCCCGGGCTCCTACAATGAGCAGTTCTTC. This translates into CASSIGPGSYNEQFF.

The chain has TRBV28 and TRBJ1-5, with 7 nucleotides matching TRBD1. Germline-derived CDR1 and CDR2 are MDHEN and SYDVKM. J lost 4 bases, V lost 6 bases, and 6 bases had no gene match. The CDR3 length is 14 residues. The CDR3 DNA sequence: TGTGCCAGCAGAAAGAGGGGGCAGAATCAGCCCCAGCATTTT. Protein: CASRKRGQNQPQHF.

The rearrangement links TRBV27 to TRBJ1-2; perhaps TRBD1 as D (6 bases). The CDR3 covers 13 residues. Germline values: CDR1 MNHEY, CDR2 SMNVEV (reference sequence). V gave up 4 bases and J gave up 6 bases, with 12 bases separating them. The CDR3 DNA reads TGTGCCAGCAGTTCAACAGGGCTTGATGGCTACACCTTC. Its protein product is CASSSTGLDGYTF.

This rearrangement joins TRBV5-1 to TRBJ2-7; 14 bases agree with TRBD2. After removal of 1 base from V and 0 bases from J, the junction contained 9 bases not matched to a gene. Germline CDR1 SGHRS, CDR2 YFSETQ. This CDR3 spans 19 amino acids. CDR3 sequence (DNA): TGCGCCAGCAGCTTGACAAGACTAGCGGGAGGGTCCCGCTCCTACGAGCAGTACTTC. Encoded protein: CASSLTRLAGGSRSYEQYF.

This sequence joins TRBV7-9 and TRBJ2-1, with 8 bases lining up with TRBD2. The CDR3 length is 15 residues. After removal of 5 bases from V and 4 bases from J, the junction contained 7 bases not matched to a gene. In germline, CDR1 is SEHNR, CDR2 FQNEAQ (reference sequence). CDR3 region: CASSPQREMYNEQFF. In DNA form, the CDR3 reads TGTGCCAGCAGCCCCCAGCGGGAGATGTACAATGAGCAGTTCTTC.

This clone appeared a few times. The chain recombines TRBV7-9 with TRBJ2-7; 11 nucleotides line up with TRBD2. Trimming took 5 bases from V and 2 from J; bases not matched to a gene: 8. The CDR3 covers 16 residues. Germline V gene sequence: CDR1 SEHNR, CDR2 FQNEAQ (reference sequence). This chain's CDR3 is CASSDGNSGRAYEQYF. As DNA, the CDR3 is TGTGCCAGCAGCGATGGAAATAGCGGGAGGGCCTACGAGCAGTACTTC.

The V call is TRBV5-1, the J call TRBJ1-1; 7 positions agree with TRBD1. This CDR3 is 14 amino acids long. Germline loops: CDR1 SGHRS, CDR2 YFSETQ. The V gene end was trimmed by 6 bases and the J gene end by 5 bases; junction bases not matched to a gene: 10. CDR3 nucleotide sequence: TGCGCCAGCAATCGGGGGACAGAGTTGACTGAAGCTTTCTTT. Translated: CASNRGTELTEAFF.

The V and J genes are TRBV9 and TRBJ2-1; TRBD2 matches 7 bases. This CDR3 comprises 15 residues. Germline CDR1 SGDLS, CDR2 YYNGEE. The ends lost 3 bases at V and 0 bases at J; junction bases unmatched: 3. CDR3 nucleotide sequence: TGTGCCAGCAGCGCGAGGACTAGCTCCTACAATGAGCAGTTCTTC. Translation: CASSARTSSYNEQFF.

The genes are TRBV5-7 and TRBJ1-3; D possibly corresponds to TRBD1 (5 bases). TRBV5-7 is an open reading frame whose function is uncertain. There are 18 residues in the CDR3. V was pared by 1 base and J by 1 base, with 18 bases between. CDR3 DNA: TGTGCCAGCAGCTTGTGGCGGGACCAACGCTTATCTGGAAACACCATATATTTT. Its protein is CASSLWRDQRLSGNTIYF.

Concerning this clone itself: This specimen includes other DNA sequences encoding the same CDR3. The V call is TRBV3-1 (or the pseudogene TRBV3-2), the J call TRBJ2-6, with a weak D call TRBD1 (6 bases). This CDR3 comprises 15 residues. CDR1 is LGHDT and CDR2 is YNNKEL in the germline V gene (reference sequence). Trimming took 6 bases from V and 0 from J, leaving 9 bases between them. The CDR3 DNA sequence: TGTGCCAGCAGTCAGGACAGCTCTGGGGCCAACGTCCTGACTTTC. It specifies CASSQDSSGANVLTF.

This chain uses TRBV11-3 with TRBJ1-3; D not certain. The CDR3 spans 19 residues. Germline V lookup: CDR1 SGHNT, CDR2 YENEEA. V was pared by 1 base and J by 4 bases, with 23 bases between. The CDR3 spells CASSLAIFVSEVAGNTIYF. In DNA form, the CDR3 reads TGTGCCAGCAGCTTAGCGATTTTTGTCTCGGAGGTTGCCGGAAACACCATATATTTT.

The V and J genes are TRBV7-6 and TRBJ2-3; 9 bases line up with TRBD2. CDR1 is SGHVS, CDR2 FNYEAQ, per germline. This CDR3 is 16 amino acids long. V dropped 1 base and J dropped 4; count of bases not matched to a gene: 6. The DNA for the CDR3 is TGTGCCAGCAGCTTAGAATCGCGGGGGGGATCAGATACGCAGTATTTT. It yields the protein CASSLESRGGSDTQYF.

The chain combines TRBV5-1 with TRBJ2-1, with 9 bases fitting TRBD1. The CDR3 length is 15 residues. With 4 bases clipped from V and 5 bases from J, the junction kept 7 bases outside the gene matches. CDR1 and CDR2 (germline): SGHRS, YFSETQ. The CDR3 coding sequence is TGCGCCAGCAGCACCGCCGGGACAGGGAACAATGAGCAGTTCTTC. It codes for CASSTAGTGNNEQFF.

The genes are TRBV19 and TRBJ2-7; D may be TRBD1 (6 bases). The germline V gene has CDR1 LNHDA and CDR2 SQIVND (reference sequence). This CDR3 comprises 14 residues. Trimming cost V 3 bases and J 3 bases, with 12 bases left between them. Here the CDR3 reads CASSIPGAIYEQYF. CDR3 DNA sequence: TGTGCCAGTAGTATCCCAGGGGCAATCTACGAGCAGTACTTC.

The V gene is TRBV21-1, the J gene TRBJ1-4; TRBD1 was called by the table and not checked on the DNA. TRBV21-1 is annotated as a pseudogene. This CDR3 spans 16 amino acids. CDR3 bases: TGTGCCAGCAGCAAATGTGGACAGGTCGCAAATGAAAAACTGTTTTTT. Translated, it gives CASSKCGQVANEKLFF.

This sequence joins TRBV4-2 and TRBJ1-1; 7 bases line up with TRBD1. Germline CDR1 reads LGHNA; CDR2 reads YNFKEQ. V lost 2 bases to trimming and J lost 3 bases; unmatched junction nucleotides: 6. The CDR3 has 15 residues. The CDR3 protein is CASSQTQGPDTEAFF. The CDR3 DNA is TGTGCCAGCAGCCAAACACAGGGGCCGGACACTGAAGCTTTCTTT.